Presented here are 23 T cell receptor beta chains from one specimen sequenced in a study of blood T cell repertoires in COVID-19. Libraries were prepared by immunoSEQ multiplex PCR; TCRdb keeps only in-frame clonotypes and omits some of them. The sample contains under 250,000 clones, about 80% of which appear only once. Sequenced input: peripheral blood. These receptors were taken from an older man with acute or convalescent COVID-19.

The V and J genes are TRBV24-1 and TRBJ1-5; D may be TRBD1 (5 bases). Germline V gene lookup returns CDR1 KGHDR and CDR2 SFDVKD. The length of the CDR3 is 18 residues. The germline V and J ends were trimmed by 9 bases and 0 bases, with 23 bases remaining between them. This chain's CDR3 is CATSEGVPLSYSNQPQHF. The CDR3 nucleotides read TGTGCCACCTCCGAAGGGGTGCCCCTCTCCTATAGCAATCAGCCCCAGCATTTT.

This clone was seen repeatedly, ten times or more. The gene calls are TRBV4-2 and TRBJ2-7, with TRBD1 matching 11 bases. Unmatched junction bases numbered 15, after V lost 4 bases and J lost 4 bases. Germline V gene lookup returns CDR1 LGHNA and CDR2 YNFKEQ. CDR3 length equals 18 residues. The CDR3 bases are TGTGCCAGCAGCCCGACCCTCCCCGGGACAGGGGGTCGGTACGAGCAGTACTTC. Translation gives CASSPTLPGTGGRYEQYF.

The CDR3 sequence: CASSSTGVGEQYF. The CDR3 coding sequence is TGTGCCAGCAGCTCGACAGGGGTCGGCGAGCAGTACTTC. The chain recombines TRBV7-3 with TRBJ2-7; 8 positions agree with TRBD1. V shed 4 bases and J 6 bases; nucleotides not matched to a gene: 5. Germline V gene lookup returns CDR1 SGHTA and CDR2 FQGTGA. The CDR3 is made up of 13 amino acids.

The chain uses TRBV28 and TRBJ1-5; possible D gene TRBD1, 5 bases. The CDR3 is made up of 20 amino acids. V was shortened by 6 bases and J by 2 bases, with 29 bases between the two germline ends. The germline V gene encodes CDR1 MDHEN and CDR2 SYDVKM. The CDR3 sequence is CASSSHRRAPTPQGNQPQHF. Here the CDR3 DNA reads TGTGCCAGCAGCTCCCACAGGAGAGCTCCCACCCCTCAGGGCAATCAGCCCCAGCATTTT. Variable domain in full (rest from reference TRBV28 and TRBJ1-5): DVKVTQSSRYLVKRTGEKVFLECVQDMDHENMFWYRQDPGLGLRLIYFSYDVKMKEKGDIPEGYSVSREKKERFSLILESASTNQTSMYLCASSSHRRAPTPQGNQPQHFGDGTRLSIL.

The chain links TRBV18 to TRBJ1-6; D remains unclear. This CDR3 has 14 residues. In germline, CDR1 is KGHSH, CDR2 LQKENI. Trimming shortened V by 2 bases and J by 10 bases, and 12 bases separated the two germline ends. The CDR3 DNA reads TGTGCCAGCTCACCAAAGACACCTCCCTCACCCCTCCACTTT. Translated: CASSPKTPPSPLHF.

This clone occurred a few times. The rearrangement links TRBV23-1 to TRBJ2-5, with 8 nucleotides matching TRBD1. TRBV23-1 is an open reading frame, and its role is uncertain. The V segment lost 6 bases and the J segment 3 bases; nucleotides outside the gene matches: 0. The length of the CDR3 is 12 residues. Here the CDR3 DNA reads TGCGCCAGCAGGACAGGGGAAGAGACCCAGTACTTC. It specifies CASRTGEETQYF.

This clone came up a few times. This chain uses TRBV12-3 or TRBV12-4 with TRBJ1-2; possible D gene TRBD1, 6 bases. This CDR3 spans 13 amino acids. V gave up 11 bases and J gave up 2 bases, with 15 bases separating them. DNA of the CDR3: TGTGCCTCCAATACAGGGAACAACTATGGCTACACCTTC. Translated, it gives CASNTGNNYGYTF.

CDR3 protein: CATSDPRQGATGELFF. In DNA form, the CDR3 reads TGTGCCACCAGTGATCCGAGACAGGGGGCGACCGGGGAGCTGTTTTTT. This rearrangement joins TRBV24-1 to TRBJ2-2, with 10 bases identical to TRBD1. V was pared by 3 bases and J by 5 bases, with 5 bases of the junction left unmatched. Germline CDR1 KGHDR, CDR2 SFDVKD. The CDR3 has 16 amino acids.

This rearrangement joins TRBV28 to TRBJ2-3; a weak D match, TRBD2 (5 bases). The germline V and J ends were trimmed by 3 bases and 0 bases, with 7 bases remaining between them. CDR3 length equals 14 residues. Germline V lookup: CDR1 MDHEN, CDR2 SYDVKM. Here the CDR3 DNA reads TGTGCCAGCAGTTTCGGCGGGAGCACAGATACGCAGTATTTT. Protein: CASSFGGSTDTQYF.

V and J are TRBV24-1 and TRBJ2-2; possible D gene TRBD1, 5 bases. The germline gives CDR1 KGHDR, CDR2 SFDVKD. The V and J ends lost 3 bases and 1 base respectively, with 11 bases between them. The CDR3 extends over 16 amino acids. CDR3 in DNA: TGTGCCACCAGTGATCGACAGTCCCGGAACACCGGGGAGCTGTTTTTT. The encoded protein is CATSDRQSRNTGELFF.

This clone was seen once. The V call is TRBV24-1, the J call TRBJ2-1; 7 bases are shared with TRBD1. V lost 4 bases and J lost 7; bases outside the gene matches: 9. Germline CDR1 reads KGHDR; CDR2 reads SFDVKD. The CDR3 is 15 residues long. The CDR3 loop is CATSDAGTVSNEQFF. CDR3 sequence (DNA): TGTGCCACCAGTGACGCCGGGACAGTATCGAATGAGCAGTTCTTC.

Concerning this clone: The DNA is omitted, as the CDR3 cannot be located on it reliably, and the CDR3 follows TCRdb's listing. The gene calls are TRBV19 and TRBJ1-4; the DNA was not compared with TRBD1, the D call given in the table. Germline-derived CDR1 and CDR2 are LNHDA and SQIVND (reference sequence). A total of 15 residues make up the CDR3, ends included. This CDR3 reads CASTSGTGRPEKLFF.

This rearrangement joins TRBV2 to TRBJ2-4, with D unclear. The CDR3 length is 13 residues. Germline V gene sequence: CDR1 SNHLY, CDR2 FYNNEI. The V end lost 7 bases, the J end lost 0 bases, and 7 bases lay between the germline ends. The CDR3 DNA reads TGTGCCAGCACCAGTCTAGCCAAAAACATTCAGTACTTC. The encoded protein is CASTSLAKNIQYF.

Turning to this clone: Other DNA sequences in the same sample also yield this CDR3. The chain has TRBV12-3 or TRBV12-4 and TRBJ1-1; TRBD1 might be the D (5 bases). The CDR3 runs to 13 residues. Trimming left V 3 bases short and J 1 base short, with 6 bases between. The CDR3 here is CASSLQGNTEAFF. CDR3 bases: TGTGCCAGCAGTTTGCAGGGGAACACTGAAGCTTTCTTT.

This clone has only a few counts. The chain carries TRBV7-2 and TRBJ1-1, with 12 nucleotides matching TRBD1. J lost 11 bases, V lost 4 bases, and 8 bases had no gene match. The CDR3 sequence is 14 residues long. CDR1 is SGHTA, CDR2 FQGNSA, per germline. The CDR3 loop is CASSSRDRGHPAFF. DNA for the CDR3: TGTGCCAGCAGCTCCAGGGACAGGGGGCATCCGGCTTTCTTT.

The rearrangement uses TRBV7-2 and TRBJ2-7; 7 bases align to TRBD2. Germline values: CDR1 SGHTA, CDR2 FQGNSA. The CDR3 runs to 14 residues. The ends lost 4 bases at V and 3 bases at J; junction bases unmatched: 6. As DNA, the CDR3 is TGTGCCAGCAGCTCCCAGCGGGGCAACTACGAGCAGTACTTC. As protein: CASSSQRGNYEQYF. Combining the CDR3 with reference TRBV7-2 and TRBJ2-7 gives the whole variable domain GAGVSQSPSNKVTEKGKDVELRCDPISGHTALYWYRQSLGQGLEFLIYFQGNSAPDKSGLPSDRFSAERTGGSVSTLTIQRTQQEDSAVYLCASSSQRGNYEQYFGPGTRLTVT.

The chain joins TRBV12-3 or TRBV12-4 to TRBJ1-2; D call uncertain. This CDR3 contains 13 residues. Trimming took off 8 bases at V and 0 bases at J, with 10 bases between the two ends. Written as DNA, the CDR3 is TGTGCCAGCTCCGAAACACCTAACTATGGCTACACCTTC. This gives the protein CASSETPNYGYTF.

The V call is TRBV5-6, the J call TRBJ1-6, with TRBD1 matching over 11 bases. V lost 4 bases, J lost 9 bases, and 3 bases stayed unmatched. Germline V CDR1 and CDR2: SGHDT, YYEEEE. The CDR3 is 14 amino acids. CDR3 amino acids: CASSPGTGGSPLHF. The CDR3 nucleotides are TGTGCCAGCAGCCCTGGGACAGGGGGTTCACCCCTCCACTTT. Complete variable domain (other parts from reference TRBV5-6 and TRBJ1-6): DAGVTQSPTHLIKTRGQQVTLRCSPKSGHDTVSWYQQALGQGPQFIFQYYEEEERQRGNFPDRFSGHQFPNYSSELNVNALLLGDSALYLCASSPGTGGSPLHFGNGTRLTVT.

This sequence joins TRBV6-2 or TRBV6-3 and TRBJ2-7, with 7 bases that match TRBD1. In germline, CDR1 is MNHEY, CDR2 SVGEGT. The CDR3 sequence is 18 residues long. V lost 2 bases and J lost 1; bases outside the gene matches: 14. The CDR3 DNA reads as TGTGCCAGCAGTTACCCTAGAGCCGGACAGGTGCTTTCCTACGAGCAGTACTTC. Its protein product is CASSYPRAGQVLSYEQYF.

The V call is TRBV18, the J call TRBJ2-7; 11 positions match TRBD1. This CDR3 is 16 amino acids long. With V trimmed by 6 bases and J by 3 bases, 10 bases remained unmatched. Per germline, CDR1 KGHSH and CDR2 LQKENI. The CDR3 DNA reads TGTGCCAGCTCGGGTCTAGGGGACAGGGGGATCTACGAGCAGTACTTC. Protein sequence: CASSGLGDRGIYEQYF.

The rearrangement joins TRBV2 to TRBJ2-2; 7 bases match TRBD1. This CDR3 is 15 amino acids long. The V segment lost 5 bases and the J segment 0 bases; nucleotides outside the gene matches: 3. Germline V gene sequence: CDR1 SNHLY, CDR2 FYNNEI. CDR3 region: CASSRTGSNTGELFF. CDR3 DNA sequence: TGTGCCAGCAGTCGGACAGGCTCGAACACCGGGGAGCTGTTTTTT.

The J gene is TRBJ2-5, the V gene TRBV7-9; no definite D call. This CDR3 comprises 12 residues. With 5 bases removed from V and 3 bases from J, the gap between germline ends came to 7 bases. CDR1 and CDR2 from the germline V gene are SEHNR and FQNEAQ (reference sequence). The CDR3 DNA reads TGTGCCAGCAGCCAATCTAAAGAGACCCAGTACTTC. As protein: CASSQSKETQYF.

The chain has TRBV28 and TRBJ1-5; D not resolved. Germline V gives CDR1 MDHEN, CDR2 SYDVKM. Trimming cost V 2 bases and J 0 bases, with 8 bases left between them. The CDR3 spans 15 residues. Here the CDR3 DNA reads TGTGCCAGCAGTTTAAGAAGCAATAGCAATCAGCCCCAGCATTTT. Translation gives CASSLRSNSNQPQHF.